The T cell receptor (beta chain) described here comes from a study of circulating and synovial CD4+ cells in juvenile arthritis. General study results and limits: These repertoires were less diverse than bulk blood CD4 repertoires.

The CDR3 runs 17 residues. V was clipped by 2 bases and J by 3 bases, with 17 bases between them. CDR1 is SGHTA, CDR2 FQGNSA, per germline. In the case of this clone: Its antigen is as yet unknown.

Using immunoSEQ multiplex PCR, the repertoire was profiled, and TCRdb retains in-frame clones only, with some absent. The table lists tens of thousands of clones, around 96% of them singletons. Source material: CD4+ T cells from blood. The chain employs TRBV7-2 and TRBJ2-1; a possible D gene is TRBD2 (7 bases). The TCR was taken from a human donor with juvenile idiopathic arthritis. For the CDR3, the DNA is TGTGCCAGCAGCTTATTTAGGGGGGGCCCCCTCTACAATGAGCAGTTCTTC. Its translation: CASSLFRGGPLYNEQFF.